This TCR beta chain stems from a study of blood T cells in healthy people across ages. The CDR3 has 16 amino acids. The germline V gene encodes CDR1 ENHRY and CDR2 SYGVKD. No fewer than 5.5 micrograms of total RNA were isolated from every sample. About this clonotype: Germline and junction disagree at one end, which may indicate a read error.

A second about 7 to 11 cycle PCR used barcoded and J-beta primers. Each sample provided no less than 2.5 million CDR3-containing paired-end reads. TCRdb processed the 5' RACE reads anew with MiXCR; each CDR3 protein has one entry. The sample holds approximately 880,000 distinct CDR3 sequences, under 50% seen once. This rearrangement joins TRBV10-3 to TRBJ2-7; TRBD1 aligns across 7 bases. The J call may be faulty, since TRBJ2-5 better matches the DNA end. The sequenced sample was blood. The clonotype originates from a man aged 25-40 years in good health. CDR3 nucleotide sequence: TGTGTCATCAGTGAGTTTATCGGGACAGAGGAAGAGACCCAGTACTTC. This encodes CVISEFIGTEEETQYF.